Given below is one T cell receptor (beta chain) in context. This receptor's antigen is unknown. Base qualities were left out, and no much larger clone turns up one base away. The cohort comprised some 680 healthy bone marrow donors. At the time of sampling, all cohort members were nominally healthy, though unrecorded immune exposures were likely present. The donor tested CMV seronegative and was one of the 352 seronegative cohort members. Every donor gave a peripheral blood sample, and the peripheral blood mononuclear cells from that sample were used for TCR beta sequencing. Genomic DNA was extracted from the blood cell samples with the Qiagen DNeasy Blood Extraction Kit. This sample stems from a study of cytomegalovirus exposure and HLA in healthy donors (TCRdb year 2017). Looking at the study overall: An earlier analysis of approximately 590 of the donors reported 250 to 300 Gb of sequence data and around 110 million unique TCR beta sequences from roughly 200 million T cells. An early release covering roughly 640 HLA-typed donors comprised approximately 290 gigabases of sequencing data and approximately 85 million unique TCR sequences. Of the roughly 410 genotyped donors, 81% were placed in the genetic ancestry cluster associated with self-reported Caucasian donors. The study aimed to test whether cataloging public T cell receptors could reveal signatures of past pathogen exposure. The study used immunosequencing to profile the T cell repertoires of around 600 subjects and linked those repertoires to cytomegalovirus serostatus. Besides the first cohort of about 730 subjects, a separate validation cohort made up of 120 different subjects was used. To predict cytomegalovirus infection status, the study combined high-throughput TCR immunosequencing, statistical association of individual TCRs with disease status, and machine learning. A later analysis re-analyzed previously published TCR beta repertoires from about 730 donors and added high-resolution HLA genotyping to study TCR occurrence patterns. The later analysis used no new phenotypic data to find candidate immune exposures, relying instead on TCR beta sequences and their occurrence across donors. An earlier analysis of 587 of the donors used high-throughput TCR beta sequencing to judge whether each TCR beta V gene segment behaved as functional or pseudogenic. Donor age, sex, ethnicity and CMV serostatus were compiled together with the repertoire data. A later genetic analysis took genome-wide SNP genotypes for about three fifths of the roughly 700 donors and used that subset as a discovery cohort. Every repertoire in the discovery cohort had been generated on one and the same sequencing platform. Class I and class II HLA loci were covered by the typing at four-digit resolution. The number of typed donors differed by locus: roughly 629-640 for A, B, C, DRB1 and DQB1; 500 to 550 for DQA1; approximately 600 for DPA1; and roughly 450 for DPB1. A few DR-DQ haplotypes were treated as single units for association and clustering because of strong linkage in the cohort. Among under 450 genotyped donors of the cohort, an average of about 240,000 unique TCR beta nucleotide sequences were sequenced per donor, roughly 20% of them non-productive.

Libraries were prepared through the immunoSEQ multiplex PCR assay. The multiplex PCR relied on a mix of 60 forward primers for TCR Vbeta segments and 13 reverse primers for TCR Jbeta segments. Amplification of the CDR3 region of rearranged TCR beta genes was performed with a multiplex PCR assay on genomic DNA. On the Illumina HiSeq System, the amplified TCR beta libraries were sequenced as 87-base-pair reads. For the original study's pipeline: A later analysis counted 65 million to 90 million unique TCR beta chains across the approximately 700 repertoires, and around 12 million of these chains were shared by at least two donors. To remove PCR and sequencing errors, raw reads were error-corrected and collapsed into unique sequences using a nearest-neighbor algorithm that merged closely related sequences. To assign V, D and J gene segments, CDR3 sequences were aligned to IMGT reference sequences. Each retained sequence needed at least a six-nucleotide match to both a V gene segment and a J gene segment. A rearrangement was called productive if the CDR3 had no stop codons and remained in frame with V and J, and every other rearrangement was called non-productive. CDR3 was defined according to IMGT convention as the region running from the second conserved V-encoded cysteine to the conserved J-encoded phenylalanine. Sequences without an unambiguous match to a single V gene segment were excluded from the earlier analysis of over 500 of the donors. In an earlier analysis of some 590 of the donors, a V segment was called functional when productive rearrangements were above 56.7%, and segregating when the standard deviation between donors exceeded 5%. To diagnose cytomegalovirus status from the catalog of TCR beta chain sequences, a statistical classification framework was built. In a later analysis, V and J genes were assigned by comparing TCR nucleotide sequences against IMGT/GENE-DB human TR gene sequences. In a later analysis, CDR3 sequences and most-parsimonious VDJ recombination scenarios were assigned using the TCRdist pipeline. A later analysis defined each TCR beta chain by its CDR3 amino acid sequence plus V-gene family, and excluded reads lacking a unique V-gene family. In a later analysis, several hundred highly shared, low-generation-probability nucleotide sequences were removed to address suspected cross-contamination and a sequencing artifact. For each public chain, a later analysis derived a clonal expansion index from normalized ranks of inferred template counts within each repertoire. Generation probabilities in a later analysis came from a VDJ recombination model fitted to out-of-frame rearrangements, and those results were checked against IGoR. In a later analysis, TCR-TCR, TCR-HLA and TCR-CMV co-occurrence was scored with hypergeometric tests, and a repertoire-size bias correction was applied to TCR pairs. To estimate false discovery rates, a later analysis permuted the HLA or CMV assignments 20 times. In a later analysis, co-occurring TCRs were grouped using DBSCAN, with TCRdist sequence similarity added in when clustering inside HLA-allele-positive subsets. Repertoires with fewer than 30,000 or more than 120,000 public chains were left out of co-occurrence clustering, as were five repertoires with anomalous nucleotide sharing. The table was pulled from immuneACCESS by TCRdb, which kept in-frame rearrangements only. Such tables lose some clones; where checked, under half of the loss comes from unresolved V genes, and the rest has no known cause. That table supplies the V and J calls and clone size; D and trimming were determined from the DNA. For this sample the table gives under 200,000 clones, of which 84% were detected only once. Roughly 0.38% of the sample belongs to the ten largest clones.

Here is what the overall study found, with its caveats: Correlated functional status among segregating V segments might reflect linkage disequilibrium, but an unknown experimental factor could not be ruled out. Because some donors lacked HLA typing at each locus, the association tests relied only on the typed subset. According to a later analysis, TCR association rates differed among HLA loci, with DRB1 alleles showing the most associated TCRs and HLA-C alleles showing the fewest. Compared with equally common non-associated chains, HLA-associated TCR beta chains in a later analysis were more clonally expanded and had lower generation probabilities. When HLA alleles, especially DR and DQ, strongly co-occurred, attributing TCR associations to individual alleles was difficult. According to the authors, the approach could potentially be generalized to other disease states and immunological phenotypes. A later genetic analysis associated a missense DCLRE1C variant with V-gene and J-gene trimming of TCR beta chains, and an independent cohort replicated the association. According to a later analysis, parvovirus B19, influenza, CMV and Epstein-Barr virus appeared linked to several top co-occurrence clusters. A further reported finding was that TCR beta sequences accurately predicted the HLA-A and HLA-B alleles for most subjects in the first cohort. In a later analysis, most CMV-associated TCR beta chains were found to appear HLA-restricted, with HLA associations seemingly driven largely by CMV exposure. Three of the identified cytomegalovirus-associated TCR beta chains were confirmed in vitro to be specific for cytomegalovirus antigens. In a later analysis, around 17,000 TCR beta sequences were associated with specific HLA alleles at a false discovery rate of 0.05. CMV serostatus was the only immune exposure information available for the cohort. Sequencing depth was assumed to be roughly uniform across donors in the presence/absence analyses, though that assumption may not hold. Compared with the 666-donor mean, donors in an Asian-associated ancestry cluster had fewer N-insertions in productive TCRs, according to a later genetic analysis. The classifier was reported to diagnose cytomegalovirus status with high specificity and sensitivity in both the original cohort and the validation cohort. An earlier analysis of 587 of the donors showed that most TCR beta V segments appeared in productive rearrangements either about 90% or about 30% of the time, which broadly matched IMGT annotations. The 87-base-pair reads could not distinguish some IMGT-functional V segments, including TRBV6-2 and TRBV6-3, so those segments were excluded. Only TCR beta chains were sequenced in this cohort, and the absence of alpha or paired-chain data limited detectable features. The study listed 150 to 200 TCR beta chains as associated with cytomegalovirus. Because counts were too low, roughly 17 rarely observed V segments, including chromosome 9 orphons, were left out of the earlier analysis of 587 of the donors. A group of highly shared sequence variants was considered likely to be a technical artifact of the sequencing pipeline. Most TCR sequences were seen in very few donors, while some public TCRs were found in many individuals.

V is shortened by 5 bases, J by 6 bases, and the region joining them spans 15 bases. Sequences SGHDT (CDR1) and YYEEEE (CDR2) are obtained from the germline V gene. There are 13 amino acids in the CDR3, from cysteine to phenylalanine inclusive. Here the CDR3 DNA is all that survives: 39 bases in frame from base 1. This sequence originates from a boy aged 2 to 10 in good health and CMV-seronegative. This chain is built from TRBV5-6 and TRBJ2-7; TRBD2 is a weak D gene call, 5 bases matching. Sequencing used PBMCs. The nucleotide sequence reads as follows: TGTGCCAGCAGGAGTGAGGGCAAGGCCGAGCAGTACTTC. This is translated as CASRSEGKAEQYF.